These 18 T cell receptor beta chains came from one sample sequenced in a study of T cell responses to AZD1222 COVID-19 vaccine. Using immunoSEQ multiplex PCR, the repertoire was profiled, and TCRdb retains in-frame clones only, with some absent. The table includes around 140,000 clones, around 90% detected once. Specimen: peripheral blood, collected 28 days after the second AZD1222 dose. The source of these receptors is an adult who received the AZD1222 COVID-19 vaccine.

This chain connects TRBV28 to TRBJ1-2, with D perhaps matching TRBD1 (5 bases). Per germline, CDR1 MDHEN and CDR2 SYDVKM. The germline V and J ends were trimmed by 5 bases and 7 bases, with 20 bases remaining between them. CDR3 length: 15 residues. The CDR3 here is CASSRRPGLQGGYTF. DNA for the CDR3: TGTGCCAGCAGTCGTCGGCCGGGACTCCAAGGTGGCTACACCTTC.

The genes are TRBV20-1 and TRBJ1-2; no firm D call. The CDR3 length is 12 residues. Germline V CDR1 and CDR2: DFQATT, SNEGSKA (reference sequence). The germline V and J ends were trimmed by 3 bases and 0 bases, with 5 bases remaining between them. CDR3 in amino acids: CSASPSNYGYTF. CDR3 coding DNA: TGCAGTGCTAGTCCGTCTAACTATGGCTACACCTTC.

This clone was found a few times. V usage is TRBV5-4 and J usage is TRBJ2-3; 9 nucleotides agree with TRBD2. V shed 0 bases, J shed 8 bases, and the junction held 10 bases outside the gene matches. The CDR3 consists of 16 residues. Germline V lookup: CDR1 SGHNT, CDR2 YYREEE (reference sequence). The CDR3 DNA reads as TGTGCCAGCAGCTTGGAGCTAGCGGGGTCCGGGGGTACGCAGTATTTT. This translates into CASSLELAGSGGTQYF.

V usage is TRBV28 and J usage is TRBJ2-3; the D is unclear. V gave up 7 bases and J gave up 0 bases, with 11 bases separating them. Germline loops: CDR1 MDHEN, CDR2 SYDVKM. This CDR3 region has 14 residues. DNA of the CDR3: TGTGCCAGCAAACCAAATCTCAGCACAGATACGCAGTATTTT. Amino acid sequence: CASKPNLSTDTQYF.

The rearrangement joins TRBV19 to TRBJ2-1; TRBD2 aligns across 10 bases. J gave up 3 bases and V 3 bases, and 14 bases lay outside the gene matches. This CDR3 has 19 amino acids. CDR1 is LNHDA, CDR2 SQIVND, per germline (reference sequence). The CDR3 is CASSISGLAGDWGYNEQFF. DNA of the CDR3: TGTGCCAGTAGTATTAGTGGGCTAGCGGGAGACTGGGGCTACAATGAGCAGTTCTTC.

The gene calls are TRBV5-6 and TRBJ2-2, with D perhaps TRBD1 (5 bases). V was shortened by 0 bases and J by 4 bases, with 13 bases between the two germline ends. The CDR3 sequence is 16 residues long. Germline CDR1 reads SGHDT; CDR2 reads YYEEEE. The CDR3 reads CASSLGSTAFTGELFF. CDR3 nucleotides: TGTGCCAGCAGCTTGGGCTCGACAGCTTTCACCGGGGAGCTGTTTTTT. The complete variable domain, with remaining parts taken from reference TRBV5-6 and TRBJ2-2, reads DAGVTQSPTHLIKTRGQQVTLRCSPKSGHDTVSWYQQALGQGPQFIFQYYEEEERQRGNFPDRFSGHQFPNYSSELNVNALLLGDSALYLCASSLGSTAFTGELFFGEGSRLTVL.

This chain joins TRBV4-1 and TRBJ2-1; 10 bases match TRBD2. V shed 0 bases and J 2 bases; nucleotides not matched to a gene: 4. The CDR3 runs 17 residues. CDR1 is MGHRA and CDR2 is YSYEKL in the germline V gene. As DNA, the CDR3 is TGCGCCAGCAGCCAAGAAGCCACTAGCGGGACCTACAATGAGCAGTTCTTC. Translating it yields CASSQEATSGTYNEQFF.

V gene TRBV4-1 combines with J gene TRBJ1-5; no definite D call. Germline V gene sequence: CDR1 MGHRA, CDR2 YSYEKL. The CDR3 has 16 residues. Trimming removed 2 bases at V and 1 base at J, with 12 bases between. CDR3 bases: TGCGCCAGCAGCCAACGGGAAGGGTACAGCAATCAGCCCCAGCATTTT. It translates to CASSQREGYSNQPQHF.

The rearrangement uses TRBV19 and TRBJ2-5, with D tentatively TRBD1 or TRBD2 (5 bases each). With 4 bases removed from V and 0 bases from J, the gap between germline ends came to 12 bases. Germline CDR1 LNHDA, CDR2 SQIVND (reference sequence). This CDR3 contains 15 residues. CDR3 in DNA: TGTGCCAGTAGTACCCCATGGGGGAACCAAGAGACCCAGTACTTC. Amino acids: CASSTPWGNQETQYF.

In nucleotides, the CDR3 is TGTGCCAGCAGCCCTGGGGCCAACGTCCTGACTTTC. Its protein product is CASSPGANVLTF. The J gene is TRBJ2-6, the V gene TRBV7-6; D is unresolved. Trimming shortened V by 5 bases and J by 2 bases, and 1 base separated the two germline ends. Germline V lookup: CDR1 SGHVS, CDR2 FNYEAQ. The length of the CDR3 is 12 residues. Together with reference TRBV7-6 and TRBJ2-6, the CDR3 gives the full variable domain: GAGVSQSPRYKVTKRGQDVALRCDPISGHVSLYWYRQALGQGPEFLTYFNYEAQQDKSGLPNDRFSAERPEGSISTLTIQRTEQRDSAMYRCASSPGANVLTFGAGSRLTVL.

This chain links TRBV30 with TRBJ1-5; D gene unclear. This CDR3 has 14 residues. The germline V gene has CDR1 GTSNPN and CDR2 SVGIG (reference sequence). The V gene lost 3 bases and the J gene lost 8 bases, with 17 bases spanning the gap. In DNA form, the CDR3 reads TGTGCCTGGAGCCCGACGCGGTGGGGTGAGCCCCAGCATTTT. It is translated as CAWSPTRWGEPQHF.

The chain has TRBV24-1 and TRBJ1-4; no clear D gene. This CDR3 has 12 residues. Trimming stripped 1 base from V and 10 bases from J, with 6 bases between. Germline CDR1 and CDR2: KGHDR and SFDVKD. As DNA, the CDR3 is TGTGCCACCAGTGATTTCCCAGGAAAACTGTTTTTT. This gives the protein CATSDFPGKLFF.

The rearrangement uses TRBV10-1 and TRBJ1-2, with a weak D call TRBD1 (5 bases). The germline V and J ends were trimmed by 6 bases and 2 bases, with 19 bases remaining between them. Looked up from germline, CDR1 is WNHNN and CDR2 is SYGVQD (reference sequence). The CDR3 loop spans 16 amino acids. CDR3 region: CASRRGRVEVNYGYTF. The DNA for the CDR3 is TGCGCCAGCAGAAGGGGTAGGGTAGAGGTAAACTATGGCTACACCTTC.

The chain is built from TRBV3-1 (or the pseudogene TRBV3-2) and TRBJ1-3; D gene uncertain. CDR3 length: 17 residues. The germline V gene encodes CDR1 LGHDT and CDR2 YNNKEL (reference sequence). The V end lost 0 bases, the J end lost 1 base, and 13 bases lay between the germline ends. The CDR3 sequence: CASSQDTRWWSGNTIYF. The CDR3 coding sequence is TGTGCCAGCAGCCAAGACACACGGTGGTGGTCTGGAAACACCATATATTTT.

V usage is TRBV5-6 and J usage is TRBJ2-1; D might be TRBD2 (5 bases). Germline lookup yields CDR1 SGHDT and CDR2 YYEEEE. The CDR3 sequence is 15 residues long. V lost 6 bases to trimming and J lost 1 base, with 14 bases between them. CDR3 sequence reads: CASTRRWRSYNEQFF. The CDR3 bases are TGTGCCAGCACTCGAAGGTGGAGGTCCTACAATGAGCAGTTCTTC.

The CDR3 protein is CASSLSGKYYGYTF. CDR3 DNA: TGTGCCAGCAGTTTGTCGGGGAAGTACTATGGCTACACCTTC. The chain employs TRBV28 and TRBJ1-2; no clear D. Trimming took 3 bases from V and 3 from J, leaving 11 bases between them. The length of the CDR3 is 14 residues. Germline-derived CDR1 and CDR2 are MDHEN and SYDVKM.

This chain joins TRBV4-1 and TRBJ2-5; 10 nucleotides line up with TRBD1. The CDR3 totals 16 residues. V lost 0 bases, J lost 4 bases, and 5 bases stayed unmatched. CDR1 and CDR2 from the germline V gene are MGHRA and YSYEKL. Here the CDR3 reads CASSQERGQGVETQYF. The CDR3, as DNA: TGCGCCAGCAGCCAAGAAAGAGGACAGGGGGTAGAGACCCAGTACTTC.

The chain has TRBV21-1 and TRBJ2-7. TRBV21-1 has pseudogene status. The CDR3 length is 20 residues. The CDR3 loop is CASSPKGRRYQGRAPYEQYV. As DNA, the CDR3 is TGTGCCAGCAGCCCTAAGGGGAGACGATATCAAGGGCGGGCCCCCTACGAGCAGTACGTC.